This record looks at one T cell receptor (beta chain) sequence and its context. V shed 2 bases and J 4 bases; nucleotides not matched to a gene: 4. CDR1 is SGHTA, CDR2 FQGNSA, per germline. CDR3 size: 16 residues. Authors' processing steps: Reference gene primer amplification in the assay estimated nucleated cell counts. Using immunoSEQ multiplex PCR, the repertoire was profiled, and TCRdb retains in-frame clones only, with some absent. That table is the source of V, J and clone size, and D and trimming were worked out from the DNA. Among 190,000 or so clones, approximately 82% were seen once, and the ten largest hold approximately 7.2%. The data belong to a study of blood T cell repertoires in COVID-19. Study background: Sites across the United States, Italy and Spain contributed samples from acute and convalescent COVID-19. PBMCs, B-cell-depleted T cells, or T cells were the source of the cDNA or gDNA that made up the material.

The V and J genes are TRBV7-2 and TRBJ2-1; 11 bases fit TRBD2. This receptor was taken from a human donor with acute or convalescent COVID-19. The donor label of this sample is uncertain. Input material: peripheral blood. CDR3: CASSLMGTSGYNEQFF. The DNA for the CDR3 is TGTGCCAGCAGCTTAATGGGGACTAGCGGTTACAATGAGCAGTTCTTC.